The present T cell receptor (beta chain) was sequenced within a study of CXCR3-negative and CXCR3-positive naive CD8 T cells. Study results and limitations: Diversity in memory CD8+ cells fell much lower than the comparably high levels seen in both naive subsets.

CDR3 length: 15 amino acids. Germline V gene sequence: CDR1 LGHNT, CDR2 FRNRAP. Preparation of TRB cDNA libraries relied on 5' RACE carrying UMI labels. Following a re-call of the 5' RACE reads, TCRdb has one entry per CDR3 protein and lacks DNA. The record lists about 62,000 distinct CDR3 sequences, of which the ten most abundant hold 3.5% to 5.5%. As for this clonotype: Its matching antigen is unknown.

The TCR originated in a human donor in good health. Some clones in this sample may be carry-over from other donors' samples. The rearrangement links TRBV12-5 to TRBJ1-1; the D gene TCRdb calls, TRBD1, cannot be checked with no DNA. Specimen: naive CXCR3- CD8+ T cells from blood. Noted subset: CD45RO-CCR7+CD27+CD95- naive CD8+ T cells lacking CXCR3 (TNR3-). CDR3 region: CASGLVEGRATEAFF.